The rows below give T cell receptor beta chains drawn from one sample of a study of OX40 agonist ivuxolimab in advanced cancers. The data were produced by immunoSEQ multiplex PCR, yet TCRdb's version contains in-frame clones alone and is incomplete. Here the sample spans 80,000 to 130,000 clones, less than 95% being singletons. Here the sequenced sample was CD4+ or CD8+ T cells sorted from blood, taken in a trial of the OX40 agonist ivuxolimab. Receptors were obtained from an adult with an advanced solid tumor such as melanoma, head and neck, liver or kidney cancer. The CDR3 runs from the conserved cysteine through the conserved F or W. The order of the fields is V gene, J gene, clone size, D gene, CDR3 DNA, CDR3 protein. A D gene is named only where the DNA matches it firmly. The listing skips clone size in some rows; elsewhere it reads once, few, many or a size class.

>TRBV18|TRBJ2-7|NA|NA
TGTGCCAGCTCACCAGGGCCGGGCTACGAGCAGTACTTC
CASSPGPGYEQYF
>TRBV5-6|TRBJ1-2|NA|NA
TGTGCCAGCAGCTTGCCTGTGTCAGGAGGCTACACCTTC
CASSLPVSGGYTF
>TRBV2|TRBJ2-1|NA|TRBD2
TGTGCCAGCAGTGAGGGACTAGCGGGAGGGAATGAGCAGTTCTTC
CASSEGLAGGNEQFF
>TRBV28|TRBJ2-7|NA|NA
TGTGCCAGCAGTTTCGAGGGCGGGCCCACCTACGAGCAGTACTTC
CASSFEGGPTYEQYF
>TRBV29-1|TRBJ2-1|NA|NA
TGCAGCGTTGGGGGCAGGGGTAGGGGATATGAGCAGTTCTTC
CSVGGRGRGYEQFF
>TRBV5-4|TRBJ2-5|NA|TRBD2
TGTGCCAGCAGCGCCCAAGGGACTAGCGGGAGCCGGAAGACCCAGTACTTC
CASSAQGTSGSRKTQYF
>TRBV18|TRBJ2-3|NA|NA
TGTGCCAGCTCACAGGCTAGCACAGATACGCAGTATTTT
CASSQASTDTQYF
>TRBV5-1|TRBJ2-3|once|TRBD2
TGCGCCAGCAGCTTCGGAAGCGGGAGTGGGAAAGATACGCAGTATTTT
CASSFGSGSGKDTQYF
>TRBV29-1|TRBJ2-7|NA|NA
TGCAGCGCCCGCCCCCTCGAGAGCTCCTACGAGCAGTACTTC
CSARPLESSYEQYF
>TRBV6-5|TRBJ2-2|NA|NA
TGTGCCAGCAGTTATGGAAGGCATAACACCGGGGAGCTGTTTTTT
CASSYGRHNTGELFF
>TRBV28|TRBJ1-5|once|NA
TGTGCCAGCAGTCTTCGACAGTTAGCCTATAGCAATCAGCCCCAGCATTTT
CASSLRQLAYSNQPQHF
>TRBV7-8|TRBJ1-2|NA|TRBD1
TGTGCCAGCAGCTCAAGCCAACAGGGGCTTAATGGCTACACCTTC
CASSSSQQGLNGYTF
>TRBV7-8|TRBJ2-7|NA|TRBD1
TGTGCCAGCAGCCAGACAGGGAGCTCCTACGAGCAGTACTTC
CASSQTGSSYEQYF
>TRBV10-3|TRBJ2-4|NA|NA
TGTGCCATCAGTGAGCAGGTCGGTCTGGGGAAAAACATTCAGTACTTC
CAISEQVGLGKNIQYF
>TRBV7-8|TRBJ2-1|NA|TRBD2
TGTGCCAGCAGCGGGTGGGAGGGCCCTGAGCAGTTCTTC
CASSGWEGPEQFF
>TRBV6-5|TRBJ2-7|NA|NA
TGTGCCAGCAGTTACTCCCGCCAGGGGGGATTCGAGCAGTACTTC
CASSYSRQGGFEQYF
>TRBV4-1|TRBJ2-1|NA|TRBD2
TGCGCCAGCAGCCAAAGGTCTATAGCGGGAGGAGTCTACAATGAGCAGTTCTTC
CASSQRSIAGGVYNEQFF
>TRBV28|TRBJ1-4|NA|NA
TGTGCCAGCTGCCCTATATCCGCTAATGAAAAACTGTTTTTT
CASCPISANEKLFF
>TRBV9|TRBJ2-7|NA|NA
TGTGCCAGCAGCGTAGGACAGAGTCGAACCTACGAGCAGTACTTC
CASSVGQSRTYEQYF
>TRBV5-1|TRBJ1-1|NA|NA
TGCGCCAGCAGCTTCGGTGGGGGCGGAGACACTGAAGCTTTCTTT
CASSFGGGGDTEAFF
>TRBV27|TRBJ2-1|few|TRBD1
TGTGCCAGCAGTCCCCGACAGGGCTCCTACAATGAGCAGTTCTTC
CASSPRQGSYNEQFF
>TRBV7-2|TRBJ2-5|NA|TRBD2
TGTGCCAGCAGCTTGACTAGCGGAGGAGAGACCCAGTACTTC
CASSLTSGGETQYF
>TRBV6-5|TRBJ2-1|NA|TRBD2
TGTGCCAGCAGCTCAACTAGCGGGAGGGCCTATGAGCAGTTCTTC
CASSSTSGRAYEQFF
>TRBV7-2|TRBJ1-5|NA|NA
TGTGCCAGCAGCTTAGACAGCCTCGGGCCCCAGCATTTT
CASSLDSLGPQHF
>TRBV7-6|TRBJ2-7|NA|NA
TGTGCCAGCAGCGAAACCCCGGGGTTACCGTCCTCCTACGAGCAGTACTTC
CASSETPGLPSSYEQYF
>TRBV7-9|TRBJ2-3|NA|NA
TGTGCCAGCAGAGGGGACGGAGATACGCAGTATTTT
CASRGDGDTQYF
>TRBV10-3|TRBJ2-7|NA|NA
TGTGCCATCAGTGAGTCGATAGGGACCGTCTACGAGCAGTACTTC
CAISESIGTVYEQYF
>TRBV7-9|TRBJ2-7|few|NA
TGTGCCAGCAGCTTACTCTGGGACGACGAGCAGTACTTC
CASSLLWDDEQYF
>TRBV5-1|TRBJ2-3|NA|NA
TGCGCCAGCAGCTTGGGGGGTCAGCGCACAGATACGCAGTATTTT
CASSLGGQRTDTQYF
>TRBV15|TRBJ1-5|NA|NA
TGTGCCACCAGCAGAGCCGGTGCAGGGGAACCCTACGACCAGCCCCAGCATTTT
CATSRAGAGEPYDQPQHF
>TRBV30|TRBJ1-1|NA|NA
TGTGCCTGGAGTGCCCCTGGTCTGAGGAGCACTGAAGCTTTCTTT
CAWSAPGLRSTEAFF
>TRBV28|TRBJ2-7|once|TRBD2
TGTGCCAGCAGTGGGACTAGCGGGAGGGCCCGGTACTTC
CASSGTSGRARYF